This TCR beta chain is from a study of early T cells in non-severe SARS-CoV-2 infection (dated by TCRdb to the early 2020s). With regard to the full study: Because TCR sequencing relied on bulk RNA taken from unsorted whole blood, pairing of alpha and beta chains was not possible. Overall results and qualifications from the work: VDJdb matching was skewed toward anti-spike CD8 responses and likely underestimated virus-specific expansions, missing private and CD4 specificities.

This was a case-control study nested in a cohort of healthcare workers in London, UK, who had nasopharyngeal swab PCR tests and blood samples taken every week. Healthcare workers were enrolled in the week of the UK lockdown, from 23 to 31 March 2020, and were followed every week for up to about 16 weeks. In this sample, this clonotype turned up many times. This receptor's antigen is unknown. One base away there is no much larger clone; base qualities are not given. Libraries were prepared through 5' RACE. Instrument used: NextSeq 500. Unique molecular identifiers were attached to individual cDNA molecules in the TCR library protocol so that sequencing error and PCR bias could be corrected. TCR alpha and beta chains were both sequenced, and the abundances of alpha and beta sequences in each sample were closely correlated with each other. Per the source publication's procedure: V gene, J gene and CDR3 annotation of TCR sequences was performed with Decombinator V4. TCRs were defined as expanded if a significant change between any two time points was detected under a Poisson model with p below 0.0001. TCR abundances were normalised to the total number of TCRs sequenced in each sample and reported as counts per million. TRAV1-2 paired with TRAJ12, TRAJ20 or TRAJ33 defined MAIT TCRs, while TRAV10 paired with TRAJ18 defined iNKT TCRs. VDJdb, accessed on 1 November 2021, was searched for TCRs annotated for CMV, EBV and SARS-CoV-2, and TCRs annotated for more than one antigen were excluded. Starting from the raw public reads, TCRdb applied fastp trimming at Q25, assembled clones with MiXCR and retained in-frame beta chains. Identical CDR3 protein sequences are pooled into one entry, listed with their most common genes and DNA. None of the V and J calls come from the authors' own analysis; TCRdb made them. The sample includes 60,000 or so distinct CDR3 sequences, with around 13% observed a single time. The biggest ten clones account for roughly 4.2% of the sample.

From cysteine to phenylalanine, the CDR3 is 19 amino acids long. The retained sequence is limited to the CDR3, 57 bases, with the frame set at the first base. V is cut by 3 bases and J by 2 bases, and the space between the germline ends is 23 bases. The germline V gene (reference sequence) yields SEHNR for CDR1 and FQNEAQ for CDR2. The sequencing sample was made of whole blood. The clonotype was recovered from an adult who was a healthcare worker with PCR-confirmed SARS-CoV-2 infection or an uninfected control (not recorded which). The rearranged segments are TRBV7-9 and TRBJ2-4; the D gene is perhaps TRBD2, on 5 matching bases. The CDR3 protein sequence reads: CASSFPQWFVRGTKNIQYF. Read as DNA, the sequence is TGTGCCAGCAGCTTCCCCCAGTGGTTCGTGCGAGGGACCAAAAACATTCAGTACTTC.